These 29 T cell receptor beta chains share one sample of origin, sequenced in a study of blood T cells in healthy people across ages. Then a second PCR, running about 7 to 11 cycles, was carried out with a sample-barcoded 5' primer and a J-beta primer mix. MiXCR, applied by TCRdb to the 5' RACE reads, yields one record per CDR3 protein. The sample has some 1.5 million distinct CDR3 sequences, roughly 43% seen once. Material: blood. All receptors come from a young woman in good health.

This clonotype came up a few times. A read error may produce the germline difference seen at one junction end. The chain carries TRBV2 and TRBJ2-3, with 8 bases identical to TRBD2. Germline V gene sequence: CDR1 SNHLY, CDR2 FYNNEI. This CDR3 region has 14 residues. In DNA, the CDR3 is TGTGCCAGCACTGAACTAGCGGGCACAGATACGCAGTATTTT. It codes for CASTELAGTDTQYF. The full variable domain, with the rest looked up from reference TRBV2 and TRBJ2-3, is EPEVTQTPSHQVTQMGQEVILRCVPISNHLYFYWYRQILGQKVEFLVSFYNNEISEKSEIFDDQFSVERPDGSNFTLKIRSTKLEDSAMYFCASTELAGTDTQYFGPGTRLTVL.

As for this clonotype: A read error may produce the germline difference seen at one junction end. The chain uses TRBV18 and TRBJ1-5; possible D gene TRBD1, 5 bases. The CDR3 loop spans 13 amino acids. Germline CDR1 is KGHSH and CDR2 is LQKENI. The CDR3: CASSLRADQHQHF. CDR3 coding DNA: TGTGCCAGCTCACTCAGGGCGGATCAGCACCAGCATTTT.

This clonotype was detected only a few times. The V and J genes are TRBV27 and TRBJ1-6; D gene uncertain. Germline loops: CDR1 MNHEY, CDR2 SMNVEV (reference sequence). The CDR3 has 15 amino acids. Trimming left V 7 bases short and J 0 bases short, with 10 bases between. In nucleotides, the CDR3 is TGTGCCAGCACGACCGTGGGCTCCTATAATTCACCCCTCCACTTT. The encoded protein is CASTTVGSYNSPLHF.

This clonotype was found many times. This chain uses TRBV10-3 with TRBJ1-2, with D possibly being TRBD1 (6 bases). The CDR3 runs to 15 residues. V was shortened by 6 bases and J by 2 bases, with 16 bases between the two germline ends. The V gene's germline CDR1 is ENHRY and CDR2 SYGVKD. CDR3 sequence (DNA): TGTGCCATCAGCCTTGATGACAGGACCAACTATGGCTACACCTTC. Translated, it gives CAISLDDRTNYGYTF.

The V and J genes are TRBV13 and TRBJ2-3; D unclear. Per germline, CDR1 PRHDT and CDR2 FYEKMQ (reference sequence). There are 21 residues in the CDR3. Trimming left V 5 bases short and J 5 bases short, with 35 bases between. The CDR3 loop reads CASSTLAPPAVRRFMGDTQYF. Here the CDR3 DNA reads TGTGCCAGCAGCACTTTAGCTCCGCCGGCTGTGCGGAGATTTATGGGAGATACGCAGTATTTT.

The rearrangement uses TRBV6-2 or TRBV6-3 and TRBJ2-1, with 7 nucleotides matching TRBD2. Trimming took 7 bases from V and 9 from J; bases not matched to a gene: 18. Germline CDR1 reads MNHEY; CDR2 reads SVGEGT. This CDR3 has 16 residues. CDR3 amino acids: CASTSPRTSAFGEQFF. The CDR3 bases are TGTGCCAGCACATCCCCCCGTACTAGCGCCTTTGGTGAGCAGTTCTTC.

The chain joins TRBV20-1 to TRBJ2-1; D is undetermined. The CDR3 contains 16 residues. Trimming took off 5 bases at V and 4 bases at J, with 21 bases between the two ends. The germline V gene encodes CDR1 DFQATT and CDR2 SNEGSKA (reference sequence). In nucleotides, the CDR3 is TGCAGTGCTCATGACCCACCGAACCAAGTTTACAATGAGCAGTTCTTC. Encoded protein: CSAHDPPNQVYNEQFF.

This clonotype came up a few times. The CDR3 DNA sequence: TGTGCCAGCAGTGGGAATAACGGTGGGAACATTCAGTACTTC. Its protein is CASSGNNGGNIQYF. The chain joins TRBV27 to TRBJ2-4; D unresolved. Trimming left V 5 bases short and J 7 bases short, with 15 bases between. The CDR3 extends over 14 amino acids. Looked up from germline, CDR1 is MNHEY and CDR2 is SMNVEV (reference sequence).

The rearrangement links TRBV20-1 to TRBJ2-2, with TRBD2 identical over 9 bases. Germline V gene data show CDR1 as DFQATT and CDR2 as SNEGSKA (reference sequence). The ends lost 6 bases at V and 3 bases at J; junction bases unmatched: 8. CDR3 length: 15 amino acids. The CDR3: CSATGLARDTGELFF. The CDR3 nucleotides read TGCAGTGCGACGGGACTAGCTCGTGACACCGGGGAGCTGTTTTTT.

This clonotype appeared a few times. V is TRBV2 and J is TRBJ1-1; no reliable D call. Germline values: CDR1 SNHLY, CDR2 FYNNEI. V lost 4 bases and J lost 0, with 6 bases in between. This CDR3 is 13 amino acids long. The CDR3 sequence is CASSGGVNTEAFF. The CDR3 DNA reads as TGTGCCAGCAGTGGGGGAGTGAACACTGAAGCTTTCTTT.

This rearrangement joins TRBV9 to TRBJ2-5; 8 bases are a match to TRBD2. V lost 4 bases and J lost 11; bases outside the gene matches: 16. This CDR3 has 15 amino acids. Germline values: CDR1 SGDLS, CDR2 YYNGEE. The CDR3 protein is CASSRSGAGHNEQYF. The CDR3 nucleotides read TGTGCCAGCAGCCGTAGCGGGGCTGGGCACAATGAGCAGTACTTC.

This clonotype has just a few counts. The chain links TRBV9 to TRBJ1-6; D remains ambiguous. The germline gives CDR1 SGDLS, CDR2 YYNGEE. CDR3 length equals 14 residues. Trimming stripped 0 bases from V and 10 bases from J, with 11 bases between. The CDR3 DNA is TGTGCCAGCAGCGTAGAAGCACGGGAATCACCCCTCCACTTT. This sequence encodes CASSVEARESPLHF.

The J gene is TRBJ2-1, the V gene TRBV7-9; a weak D match, TRBD2 (7 bases). Deletions cut 7 bases from V and 4 bases from J, with 20 bases between. The CDR3 extends over 16 amino acids. Germline loops: CDR1 SEHNR, CDR2 FQNEAQ (reference sequence). The CDR3 protein is CASTPTNGGLYNEQFF. CDR3 nucleotides: TGTGCCAGCACCCCAACTAACGGGGGGCTATACAATGAGCAGTTCTTC. Looking up the rest from reference TRBV7-9 and TRBJ2-1 gives the full variable domain: DTGVSQNPRHKITKRGQNVTFRCDPISEHNRLYWYRQTLGQGPEFLTYFQNEAQLEKSRLLSDRFSAERPKGSFSTLEIQRTEQGDSAMYLCASTPTNGGLYNEQFFGPGTRLTVL.

This clonotype came up many times. The V gene is TRBV29-1, the J gene TRBJ2-7; 8 positions agree with TRBD1. The length of the CDR3 is 13 residues. With V trimmed by 6 bases and J by 1 base, 5 bases remained unmatched. Per germline, CDR1 SQVTM and CDR2 ANQGSEA. The CDR3 DNA reads TGCAGCGTGTTACAGGGGGTGTCCTACGAGCAGTACTTC. Protein product: CSVLQGVSYEQYF.

J is TRBJ1-2 and V is TRBV27, with TRBD1 matching over 7 bases. The CDR3 spans 14 residues. Germline values: CDR1 MNHEY, CDR2 SMNVEV (reference sequence). V shed 4 bases and J 7 bases; nucleotides not matched to a gene: 9. The CDR3 sequence: CASSSLKYRGGYTF. CDR3 sequence (DNA): TGTGCCAGCAGTTCCCTGAAATACAGGGGTGGCTACACCTTC.

The chain joins TRBV6-1 to TRBJ2-4, with 7 bases identical to TRBD1. Per the germline V gene, CDR1 is MNHNS and CDR2 is SASEGT. CDR3 length: 18 residues. With 4 bases clipped from V and 1 base from J, the junction kept 13 bases outside the gene matches. CDR3 residues: CASSGGTALNFAKNIQYF. CDR3 nucleotides: TGTGCCAGCAGTGGAGGGACAGCTCTAAATTTCGCCAAAAACATTCAGTACTTC.

This clonotype has a single count. The chain is built from TRBV7-6 and TRBJ2-5, with D unclear. The end of the DNA aligns better with TRBJ2-7, so the J call may be wrong. Germline CDR1 reads SGHVS; CDR2 reads FNYEAQ. The length of the CDR3 is 15 residues. CDR3 DNA: TGTGCCAGCAGCGCGCTCCCTGTTCAAATATACGAGCAGTACTTC. Its translation: CASSALPVQIYEQYF.

This clonotype is a singleton in its sample. This chain joins TRBV29-1 and TRBJ2-7, with D maybe TRBD1 (6 bases). Trimming removed 4 bases from V and 4 bases from J, with 14 bases in between. Germline V CDR1 and CDR2: SQVTM, ANQGSEA. The CDR3 runs 13 residues. The CDR3 DNA follows: TGCAGCGTTGGACCCAGGGGAATATACGAGCAGTACTTC. Translated: CSVGPRGIYEQYF.

The rearrangement joins TRBV6-2 or TRBV6-3 to TRBJ2-5; D perhaps matches TRBD1 (5 bases). The end of the DNA is better explained by TRBJ2-7, so the J call may be wrong. There are 13 residues in the CDR3. From germline, CDR1 is MNHEY and CDR2 SVGEGT. This CDR3 reads CASSYGADYEQYF. In DNA form, the CDR3 reads TGTGCCAGCAGTTACGGGGCGGACTACGAGCAGTACTTC.

The rearrangement uses TRBV7-2 and TRBJ2-2; TRBD1 might be the D (5 bases). CDR3 length equals 18 residues. Germline CDR1 reads SGHTA; CDR2 reads FQGNSA. V lost 1 base, J lost 3 bases, and 18 bases lay in between. The CDR3 DNA follows: TGTGCCAGCAGCTTAGAACCGTACACAGGACGGTACACCGGGGAGCTGTTTTTT. As protein: CASSLEPYTGRYTGELFF.

Ten or more counts support this clonotype. The genes are TRBV12-3 or TRBV12-4 and TRBJ1-2; no definite D call. CDR3 length equals 13 residues. Trimming pared 2 bases from V and 4 bases from J, leaving 8 bases between. CDR3 residues: CASSLTEFYGYTF. CDR3 in DNA: TGTGCCAGCAGTTTAACAGAGTTCTATGGCTACACCTTC.

The chain has TRBV15 and TRBJ2-3, with D uncertain. The germline gives CDR1 LNHNV, CDR2 YYDKDF (reference sequence). CDR3 length: 13 amino acids. Trimming removed 3 bases from V and 2 bases from J, with 6 bases in between. The CDR3 DNA sequence: TGTGCCACCAGCAGGACCCTCACAGATACGCAGTATTTT. The encoded protein is CATSRTLTDTQYF.

In this sample, this clonotype turned up many times. This sequence joins TRBV20-1 and TRBJ1-6, with D possibly TRBD1 on 5 matching bases. The CDR3 totals 15 residues. The germline CDR1 and CDR2 sequences are DFQATT and SNEGSKA (reference sequence). V was cut by 0 bases and J by 8 bases, with 14 bases left in between. The CDR3 protein is CSARDLGGEYSPLHF. The CDR3 DNA sequence: TGCAGTGCTAGAGATTTGGGAGGGGAATATTCACCCCTCCACTTT.

Only a few counts were recorded for this clonotype. The gene calls are TRBV20-1 and TRBJ2-7; weak D call: TRBD1 (5 bases). V lost 0 bases, J lost 5 bases, and 17 bases lay in between. Germline-derived CDR1 and CDR2 are DFQATT and SNEGSKA (reference sequence). This CDR3 region has 15 residues. CDR3 nucleotides: TGCAGTGCTAGAGATCCAAGACAGCTCCTGAACGAGCAGTACTTC. Residues: CSARDPRQLLNEQYF.

Regarding this clonotype: A read error is possible here, since a much larger clone lies one base away. This chain links TRBV20-1 with TRBJ2-1; D unclear. Per germline, CDR1 DFQATT and CDR2 SNEGSKA (reference sequence). The length of the CDR3 is 14 residues. The CDR3 protein is CSASPTGPYNGQFF. The CDR3 region has the DNA TGCAGTGCTAGTCCTACCGGGCCCTACAATGGGCAGTTCTTC.

V is TRBV4-2 and J is TRBJ2-1; D perhaps matches TRBD2 (6 bases). V was cut by 4 bases and J by 9 bases, with 19 bases left in between. Germline V gives CDR1 LGHNA, CDR2 YNFKEQ. The CDR3 length is 15 residues. CDR3 in DNA: TGTGCCAGCAGCCTTCAGACTAGAGGTGGTTCTGAGCAGTTCTTC. Its translation: CASSLQTRGGSEQFF.

J is TRBJ1-4 and V is TRBV4-1; D may be TRBD1 (5 bases). This CDR3 spans 16 amino acids. Germline V gene data show CDR1 as MGHRA and CDR2 as YSYEKL. The V and J ends lost 4 bases and 0 bases respectively, with 12 bases between them. The CDR3 loop reads CASSPTGETTNEKLFF. CDR3 bases: TGCGCCAGCAGCCCGACGGGGGAAACAACTAATGAAAAACTGTTTTTT.

The chain is built from TRBV11-2 and TRBJ2-7; D remains unclear. CDR1 and CDR2 from the germline V gene are SGHAT and FQNNGV. CDR3 length equals 16 residues. Trimming took off 1 base at V and 0 bases at J, with 13 bases between the two ends. The CDR3 DNA is TGTGCCAGCAGCTTAGTCGGTCGGTTCAACTCCTACGAGCAGTACTTC. Amino acids: CASSLVGRFNSYEQYF.

This clonotype was detected only once. This sequence joins TRBV6-5 and TRBJ2-2; D gene unclear. This CDR3 spans 15 amino acids. Germline-derived CDR1 and CDR2 are MNHEY and SVGAGI. Trimming took 0 bases from V and 1 from J, leaving 6 bases between them. The CDR3 region has the DNA TGTGCCAGCAGTTACTCTCCTCGGAACACCGGGGAGCTGTTTTTT. Residues: CASSYSPRNTGELFF.